These 12 T cell receptor beta chains originate from one sample sequenced in a study of Ad26.COV2.S vaccination and SARS-CoV-2 variants. Stated treatment: around 19 received Ad26.COV2.S at low or high dose, single or two shots; about five received placebo; per-sample allocation not given. The samples were gathered on day 63 after the first injection of vaccine or placebo. Profiled with immunoSEQ multiplex PCR; TCRdb holds only in-frame clones, not every one. The repertoire includes approximately 410,000 clones, 88% of them detected once, and around 3.6% sits in the top ten. Sequencing used peripheral blood, obtained in a trial of Ad26.COV2.S vaccine versus placebo. The receptors here all came from a person aged 18 to 65 who received the Ad26.COV2.S COVID-19 vaccine or a placebo.

The chain uses TRBV6-6 and TRBJ1-3; D perhaps matches TRBD1 (5 bases). Trimming took 5 bases from V and 2 from J, leaving 16 bases between them. CDR3 size: 16 residues. Germline-derived CDR1 and CDR2 are MNHNY and SVGAGI (reference sequence). CDR3 in amino acids: CASSQPEGRPGNTIYF. CDR3 coding DNA: TGTGCCAGCAGTCAACCAGAGGGGCGCCCTGGAAACACCATATATTTT.

The rearrangement joins TRBV19 to TRBJ2-2; D tentatively fits TRBD1 or TRBD2 (6 bases each). Germline V gene data show CDR1 as LNHDA and CDR2 as SQIVND (reference sequence). The V and J ends lost 6 bases and 6 bases respectively, with 17 bases between them. The CDR3 length is 15 residues. The CDR3 region is CASRPPGGRPGELFF. The CDR3 coding sequence is TGTGCCAGTAGACCTCCTGGGGGGCGTCCCGGGGAGCTGTTTTTT.

V is TRBV9 and J is TRBJ2-5, with 11 bases fitting TRBD1. Losses at the gene ends were 4 bases for V and 1 base for J; bases not matched to a gene: 6. Per germline, CDR1 SGDLS and CDR2 YYNGEE. CDR3 length: 16 residues. The CDR3: CASSPGTGGPQETQYF. The CDR3 DNA reads TGTGCCAGCAGCCCTGGGACAGGGGGTCCCCAAGAGACCCAGTACTTC. The full variable domain, in which reference TRBV9 and TRBJ2-5 provide the parts outside the CDR3, is DSGVTQTPKHLITATGQRVTLRCSPRSGDLSVYWYQQSLDQGLQFLIQYYNGEERAKGNILERFSAQQFPDLHSELNLSSLELGDSALYFCASSPGTGGPQETQYFGPGTRLLVL.

The chain combines TRBV7-8 with TRBJ2-5; TRBD2 might be the D (5 bases). Germline CDR1 SGHVS, CDR2 FQNEAQ. V was trimmed by 0 bases and J by 2 bases, leaving 10 bases between them. CDR3 length equals 15 residues. The CDR3 DNA sequence: TGTGCCAGCAGCTTAGCGCTACCGGGACAAGAGACCCAGTACTTC. The encoded protein is CASSLALPGQETQYF.

The chain joins TRBV27 to TRBJ2-5; D is ambiguous. This CDR3 contains 13 residues. V lost 4 bases, J lost 0 bases, and 6 bases lay in between. Per germline, CDR1 MNHEY and CDR2 SMNVEV (reference sequence). The CDR3 sequence is CASSYANQETQYF. DNA for the CDR3: TGTGCCAGCAGTTACGCCAACCAAGAGACCCAGTACTTC.

The rearrangement links TRBV15 to TRBJ2-5; tentatively, D is TRBD1 (6 bases). The CDR3 consists of 17 residues. The V gene's germline CDR1 is LNHNV and CDR2 YYDKDF (reference sequence). V shed 0 bases and J shed 4 bases, with 18 bases lying between them. The CDR3 loop is CATSRDGAGVLGETQYF. In nucleotides, the CDR3 is TGTGCCACCAGCAGAGATGGGGCAGGGGTCCTAGGAGAGACCCAGTACTTC.

The table lists this clone with a count of one. This rearrangement joins TRBV2 to TRBJ2-3; 8 bases are shared with TRBD1. The trim removed 9 bases at V and 2 bases at J, leaving 10 bases unmatched. The germline CDR1 and CDR2 sequences are SNHLY and FYNNEI. The CDR3 is 15 residues long. CDR3 amino acids: CASPGQEPFTDTQYF. CDR3 bases: TGTGCCAGTCCGGGACAGGAACCATTCACAGATACGCAGTATTTT.

The J gene is TRBJ2-7, the V gene TRBV28; 10 bases agree with TRBD1. There are 14 residues in the CDR3. Germline V lookup: CDR1 MDHEN, CDR2 SYDVKM. Losses at the gene ends were 6 bases for V and 6 bases for J; bases not matched to a gene: 8. This CDR3 reads CASRGTGEVSEQYF. The CDR3 DNA is TGTGCCAGCAGGGGGACAGGGGAAGTGAGCGAGCAGTACTTC.

The chain links TRBV7-3 to TRBJ2-3, with 7 bases aligning to TRBD2. V lost 5 bases to trimming and J lost 6 bases; unmatched junction nucleotides: 11. The CDR3 covers 15 residues. Germline V CDR1 and CDR2: SGHTA, FQGTGA. This chain's CDR3 is CASSPMGRGRDTQYF. CDR3 nucleotide sequence: TGTGCCAGCAGCCCGATGGGGCGGGGGAGGGATACGCAGTATTTT.

This chain uses TRBV11-2 with TRBJ2-1, with 11 positions matching TRBD2. CDR3 length equals 18 residues. The V segment lost 5 bases and the J segment 0 bases; nucleotides outside the gene matches: 9. CDR1 is SGHAT, CDR2 FQNNGV, per germline. CDR3 nucleotides: TGTGCCAGCAGCCCAATAGCGGGGGGGCCCAGCTCCTACAATGAGCAGTTCTTC. Translating it yields CASSPIAGGPSSYNEQFF.

This clone was observed once. The chain couples TRBV7-7 to TRBJ2-3, with 15 bases that match TRBD2. V trimming: 5 bases; J trimming: 4 bases; junction bases outside the gene matches: 4. Germline loops: CDR1 SSHAT, CDR2 FNYEAQ (reference sequence). The CDR3 length is 16 residues. The DNA for the CDR3 is TGTGCCAGCAGCCCTGGACTAGCGGGGGGGTCAGATACGCAGTATTTT. Its protein is CASSPGLAGGSDTQYF.

This clone was recorded only once. The same CDR3 arises from other DNA sequences in this sample as well. The chain joins TRBV11-2 to TRBJ1-5, with D tentatively TRBD1 (5 bases). This CDR3 comprises 14 residues. V lost 3 bases and J lost 4, with 10 bases in between. Germline lookup yields CDR1 SGHAT and CDR2 FQNNGV. For the CDR3, the DNA is TGTGCCAGCAGCTTGGGTTGGGGGAATCAGCCCCAGCATTTT. Its protein is CASSLGWGNQPQHF.